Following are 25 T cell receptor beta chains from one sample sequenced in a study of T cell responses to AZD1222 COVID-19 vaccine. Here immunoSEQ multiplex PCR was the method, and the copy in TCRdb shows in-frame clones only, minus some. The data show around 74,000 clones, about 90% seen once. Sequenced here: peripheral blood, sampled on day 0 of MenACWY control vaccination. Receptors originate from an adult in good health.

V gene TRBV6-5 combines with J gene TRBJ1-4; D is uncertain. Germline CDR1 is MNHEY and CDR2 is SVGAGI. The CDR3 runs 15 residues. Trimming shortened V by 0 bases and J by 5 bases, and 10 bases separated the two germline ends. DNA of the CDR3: TGTGCCAGCAGTTACTCGATCGCCAAAAATGAAAAACTGTTTTTT. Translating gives CASSYSIAKNEKLFF.

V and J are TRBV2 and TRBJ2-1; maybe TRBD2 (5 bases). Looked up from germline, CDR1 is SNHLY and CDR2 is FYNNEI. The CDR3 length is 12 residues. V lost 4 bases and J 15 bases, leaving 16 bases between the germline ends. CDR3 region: CASSVNPGLPFF. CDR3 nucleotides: TGTGCCAGCAGTGTCAATCCCGGACTCCCGTTCTTC.

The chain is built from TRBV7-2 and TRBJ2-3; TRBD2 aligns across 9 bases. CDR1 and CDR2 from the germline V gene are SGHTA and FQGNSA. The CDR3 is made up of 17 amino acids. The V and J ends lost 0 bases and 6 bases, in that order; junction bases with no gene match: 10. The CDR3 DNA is TGTGCCAGCAGCTTAGCTGGAGCGGGAGGCGGTTCTGATACGCAGTATTTT. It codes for CASSLAGAGGGSDTQYF.

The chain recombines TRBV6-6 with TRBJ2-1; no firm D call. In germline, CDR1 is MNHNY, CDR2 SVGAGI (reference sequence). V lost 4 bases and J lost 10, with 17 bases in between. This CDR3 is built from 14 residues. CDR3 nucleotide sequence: TGTGCCAGCAGTTCCACCGGGCCTGGAGTCGAGCAGTTCTTC. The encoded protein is CASSSTGPGVEQFF.

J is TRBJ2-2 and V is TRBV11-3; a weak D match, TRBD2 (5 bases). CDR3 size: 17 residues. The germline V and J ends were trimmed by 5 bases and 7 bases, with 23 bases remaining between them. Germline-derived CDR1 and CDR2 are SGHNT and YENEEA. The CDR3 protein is CASSDSDTGYGGGELFF. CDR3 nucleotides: TGTGCCAGCAGCGACTCCGATACGGGGTACGGAGGCGGGGAGCTGTTTTTT.

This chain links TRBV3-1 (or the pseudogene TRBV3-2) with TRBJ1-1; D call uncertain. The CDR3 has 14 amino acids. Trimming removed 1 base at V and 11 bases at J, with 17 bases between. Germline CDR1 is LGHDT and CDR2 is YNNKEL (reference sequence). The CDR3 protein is CASSQGPQTLRAFF. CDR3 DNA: TGTGCCAGCAGCCAAGGACCCCAGACCTTGCGGGCTTTCTTT.

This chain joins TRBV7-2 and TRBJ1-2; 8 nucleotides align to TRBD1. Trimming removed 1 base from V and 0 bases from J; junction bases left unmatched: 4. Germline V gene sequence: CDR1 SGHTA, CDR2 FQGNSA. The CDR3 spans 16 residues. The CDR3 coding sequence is TGTGCCAGCAGCTTAGAAGGGACAGGAGCTAACTATGGCTACACCTTC. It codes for CASSLEGTGANYGYTF.

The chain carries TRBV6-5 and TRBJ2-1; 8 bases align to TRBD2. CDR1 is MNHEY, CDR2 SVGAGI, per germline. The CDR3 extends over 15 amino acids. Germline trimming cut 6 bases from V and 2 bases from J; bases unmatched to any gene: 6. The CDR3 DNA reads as TGTGCCAGCAGGAGGTCGGGACTAGCCTACAATGAGCAGTTCTTC. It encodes CASRRSGLAYNEQFF.

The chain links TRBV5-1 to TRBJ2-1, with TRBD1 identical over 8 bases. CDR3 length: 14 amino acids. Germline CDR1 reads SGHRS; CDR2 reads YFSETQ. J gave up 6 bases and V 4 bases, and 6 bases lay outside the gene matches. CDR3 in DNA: TGCGCCAGCAGCCCGTCCGGGACAGGCAATGAGCAGTTCTTC. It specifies CASSPSGTGNEQFF.

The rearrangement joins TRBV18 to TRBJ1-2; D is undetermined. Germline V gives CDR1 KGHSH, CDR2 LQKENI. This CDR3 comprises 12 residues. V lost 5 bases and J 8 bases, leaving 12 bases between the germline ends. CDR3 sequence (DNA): TGTGCCAGCTCAGCGACCTCGGGCGGCTACACCTTC. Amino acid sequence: CASSATSGGYTF.

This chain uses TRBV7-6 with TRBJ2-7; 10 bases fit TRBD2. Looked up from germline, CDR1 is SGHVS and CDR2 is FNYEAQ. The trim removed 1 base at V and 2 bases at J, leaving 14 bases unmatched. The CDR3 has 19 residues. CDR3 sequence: CASSLEASGGVTSTYEQYF. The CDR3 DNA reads TGTGCCAGCAGCTTAGAGGCTAGCGGGGGCGTGACATCAACCTACGAGCAGTACTTC.

CDR3 DNA: TGTGCCAGCTCGACCACAGGGGTCTATGGCTACACCTTC. Encoded protein: CASSTTGVYGYTF. This rearrangement joins TRBV25-1 to TRBJ1-2, with TRBD1 identical over 7 bases. V shed 8 bases and J 4 bases; nucleotides not matched to a gene: 7. The CDR3 loop spans 13 amino acids. The V gene's germline CDR1 is MGHDK and CDR2 SYGVNS.

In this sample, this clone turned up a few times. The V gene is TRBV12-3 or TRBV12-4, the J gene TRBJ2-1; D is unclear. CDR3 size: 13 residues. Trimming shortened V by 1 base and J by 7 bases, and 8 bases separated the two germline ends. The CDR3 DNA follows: TGTGCCAGCAGTTTAGGGCTAGAGAATGAGCAGTTCTTC. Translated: CASSLGLENEQFF.

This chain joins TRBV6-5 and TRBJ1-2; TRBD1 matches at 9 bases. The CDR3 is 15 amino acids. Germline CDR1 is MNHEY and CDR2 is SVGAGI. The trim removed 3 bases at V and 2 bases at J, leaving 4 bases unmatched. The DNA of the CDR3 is TGTGCCAGCAGTTATACAGGGGGCGCGAACTATGGCTACACCTTC. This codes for CASSYTGGANYGYTF.

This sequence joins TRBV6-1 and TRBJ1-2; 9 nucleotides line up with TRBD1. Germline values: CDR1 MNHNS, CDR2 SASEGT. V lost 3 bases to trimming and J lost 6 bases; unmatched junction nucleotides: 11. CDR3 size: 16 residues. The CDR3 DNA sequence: TGTGCCAGCAGTGACCAGTGGACAGGGGATCAGCATGGCTACACCTTC. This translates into CASSDQWTGDQHGYTF.

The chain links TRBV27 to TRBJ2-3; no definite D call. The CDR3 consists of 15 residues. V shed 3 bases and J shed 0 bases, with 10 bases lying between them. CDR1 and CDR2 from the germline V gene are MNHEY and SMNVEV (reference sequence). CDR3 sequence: CASSFSFASTDTQYF. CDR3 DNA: TGTGCCAGCAGTTTTTCTTTCGCTAGCACAGATACGCAGTATTTT.

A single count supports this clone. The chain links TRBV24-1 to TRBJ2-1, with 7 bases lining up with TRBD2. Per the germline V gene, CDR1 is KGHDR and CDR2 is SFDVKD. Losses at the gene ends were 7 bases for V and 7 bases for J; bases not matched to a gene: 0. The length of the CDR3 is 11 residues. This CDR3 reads CATSGGNEQFF. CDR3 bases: TGTGCCACCAGCGGGGGGAATGAGCAGTTCTTC.

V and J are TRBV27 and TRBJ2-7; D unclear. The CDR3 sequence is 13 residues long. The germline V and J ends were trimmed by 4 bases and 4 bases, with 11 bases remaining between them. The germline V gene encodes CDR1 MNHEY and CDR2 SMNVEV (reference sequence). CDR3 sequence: CASSSPAEYEQYF. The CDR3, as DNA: TGTGCCAGCAGTTCCCCTGCGGAATACGAGCAGTACTTC.

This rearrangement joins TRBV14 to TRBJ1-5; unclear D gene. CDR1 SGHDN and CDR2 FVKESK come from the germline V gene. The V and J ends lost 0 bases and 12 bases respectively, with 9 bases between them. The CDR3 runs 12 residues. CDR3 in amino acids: CASSQEGHRQHF. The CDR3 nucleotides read TGTGCCAGCAGCCAAGAGGGTCATCGCCAGCATTTT.

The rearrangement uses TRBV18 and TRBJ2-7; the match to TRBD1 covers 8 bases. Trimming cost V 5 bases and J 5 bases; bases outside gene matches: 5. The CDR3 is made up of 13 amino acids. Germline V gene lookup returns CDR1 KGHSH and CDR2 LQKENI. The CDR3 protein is CASSAGQGNEQYF. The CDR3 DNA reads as TGTGCCAGCTCAGCTGGACAGGGTAACGAGCAGTACTTC.

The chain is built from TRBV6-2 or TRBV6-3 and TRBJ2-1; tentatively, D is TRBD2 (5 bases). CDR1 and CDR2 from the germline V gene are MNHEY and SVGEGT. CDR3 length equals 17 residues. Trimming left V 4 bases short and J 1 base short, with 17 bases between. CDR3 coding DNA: TGTGCCAGCAGTTCCTGGAGTGCTCGCGGGTCCTACAATGAGCAGTTCTTC. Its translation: CASSSWSARGSYNEQFF.

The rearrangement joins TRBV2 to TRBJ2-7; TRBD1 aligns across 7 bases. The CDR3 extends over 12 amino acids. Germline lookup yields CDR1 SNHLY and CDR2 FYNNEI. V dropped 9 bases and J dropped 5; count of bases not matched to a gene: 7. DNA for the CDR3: TGTGCCAGTCAGGGACAGAGCAACGAGCAGTACTTC. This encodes CASQGQSNEQYF.

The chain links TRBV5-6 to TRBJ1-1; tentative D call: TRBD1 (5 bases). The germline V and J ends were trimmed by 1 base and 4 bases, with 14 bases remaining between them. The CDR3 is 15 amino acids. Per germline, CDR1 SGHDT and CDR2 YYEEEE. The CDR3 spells CASSLPQGSTTEAFF. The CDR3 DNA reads TGTGCCAGCAGCTTGCCGCAGGGTTCGACCACTGAAGCTTTCTTT.

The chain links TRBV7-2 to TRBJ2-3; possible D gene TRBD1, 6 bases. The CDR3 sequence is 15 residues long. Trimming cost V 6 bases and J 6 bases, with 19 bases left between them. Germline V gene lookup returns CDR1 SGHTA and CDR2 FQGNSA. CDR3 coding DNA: TGTGCCAGCAGATACATCAGGGGTGGGGGTGATACGCAGTATTTT. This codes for CASRYIRGGGDTQYF.

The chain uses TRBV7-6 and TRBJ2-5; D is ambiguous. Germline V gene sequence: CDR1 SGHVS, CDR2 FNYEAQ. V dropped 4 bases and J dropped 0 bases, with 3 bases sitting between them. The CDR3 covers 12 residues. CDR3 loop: CASSSYQETQYF. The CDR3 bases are TGTGCCAGCAGCTCGTACCAAGAGACCCAGTACTTC.